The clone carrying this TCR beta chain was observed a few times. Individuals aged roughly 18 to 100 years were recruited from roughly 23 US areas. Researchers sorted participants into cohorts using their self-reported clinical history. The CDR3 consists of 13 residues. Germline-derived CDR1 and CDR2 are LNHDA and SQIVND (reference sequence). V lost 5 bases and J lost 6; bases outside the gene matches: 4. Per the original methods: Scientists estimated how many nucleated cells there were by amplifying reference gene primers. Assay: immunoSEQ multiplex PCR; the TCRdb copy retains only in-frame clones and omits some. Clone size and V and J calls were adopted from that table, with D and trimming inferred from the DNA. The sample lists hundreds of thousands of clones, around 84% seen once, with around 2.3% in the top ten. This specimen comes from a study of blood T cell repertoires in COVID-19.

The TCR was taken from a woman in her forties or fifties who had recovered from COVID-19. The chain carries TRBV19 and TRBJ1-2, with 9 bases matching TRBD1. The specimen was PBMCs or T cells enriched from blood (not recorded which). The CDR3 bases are TGTGCCAGTAGTGTTGGGACAGGGCATGGCTACACCTTC. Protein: CASSVGTGHGYTF.